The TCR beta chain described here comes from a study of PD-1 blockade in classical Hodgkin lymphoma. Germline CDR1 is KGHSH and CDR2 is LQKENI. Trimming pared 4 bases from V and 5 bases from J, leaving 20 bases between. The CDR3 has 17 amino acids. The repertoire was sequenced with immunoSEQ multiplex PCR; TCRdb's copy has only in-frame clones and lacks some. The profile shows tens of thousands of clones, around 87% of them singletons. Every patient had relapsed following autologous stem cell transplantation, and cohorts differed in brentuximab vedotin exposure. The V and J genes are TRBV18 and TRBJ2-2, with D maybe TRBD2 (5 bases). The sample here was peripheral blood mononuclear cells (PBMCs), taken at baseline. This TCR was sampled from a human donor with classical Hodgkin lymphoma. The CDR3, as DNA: TGTGCCAGCTCACTAGGAGGTAGCCCCTCGAGGACCGGGGAGCTGTTTTTT. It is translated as CASSLGGSPSRTGELFF.